What follows are 13 T cell receptor beta chains derived from one specimen sequenced in a study of blood T cell repertoires in COVID-19. TCRdb's table, derived via immunoSEQ multiplex PCR, lists solely in-frame clones and lacks some. The sample holds fewer than 500,000 clones; approximately 89% are singletons and the top ten take 1% to 1.5%. Material for sequencing was PBMCs or T cells enriched from blood (not recorded which). These receptors came from a man aged 30-40 years who had recovered from COVID-19.

To note about this clone: The same CDR3 can be traced to other DNA sequences in this sample. The chain combines TRBV9 with TRBJ2-1, with 11 positions matching TRBD2. The germline V gene encodes CDR1 SGDLS and CDR2 YYNGEE. V trimming: 0 bases; J trimming: 4 bases; junction bases outside the gene matches: 3. CDR3 length equals 16 residues. CDR3 nucleotide sequence: TGTGCCAGCAGCGTAGGGTCTAGCGGGGGGTACAATGAGCAGTTCTTC. This codes for CASSVGSSGGYNEQFF.

The V and J genes are TRBV6-1 and TRBJ1-2; possibly TRBD1 for D (5 bases). The CDR3 is 15 amino acids. CDR1 is MNHNS, CDR2 SASEGT, per germline. Trimming left V 2 bases short and J 2 bases short, with 12 bases between. The chain's CDR3 is CASSELPGINYGYTF. The DNA for the CDR3 is TGTGCCAGCAGTGAATTGCCAGGGATAAACTATGGCTACACCTTC.

The J gene is TRBJ1-2, the V gene TRBV6-2 or TRBV6-3, with unresolved D. Trimming cost V 6 bases and J 2 bases, with 10 bases left between them. CDR1 and CDR2 from the germline V gene are MNHEY and SVGEGT. This CDR3 comprises 13 residues. The CDR3 spells CASSHGLNYGYTF. CDR3 coding DNA: TGTGCCAGCAGCCACGGTCTCAACTATGGCTACACCTTC.

This chain connects TRBV5-4 to TRBJ1-2; the match to TRBD1 covers 12 bases. Germline loops: CDR1 SGHNT, CDR2 YYREEE (reference sequence). CDR3 length: 14 residues. Losses at the gene ends were 1 base for V and 8 bases for J; bases not matched to a gene: 3. Here the CDR3 DNA reads TGTGCCAGCAGCTTGTACGGGACAGGGGGCGGCTACACCTTC. It codes for CASSLYGTGGGYTF.

The chain uses TRBV7-2 and TRBJ2-2; possibly TRBD2 for D (5 bases). CDR3 length equals 15 residues. The V gene lost 6 bases and the J gene lost 1 base, with 12 bases spanning the gap. The V gene's germline CDR1 is SGHTA and CDR2 FQGNSA. This chain's CDR3 is CASRQIAGNTGELFF. The CDR3, as DNA: TGTGCCAGCAGACAAATTGCGGGGAACACCGGGGAGCTGTTTTTT.

The rearrangement joins TRBV5-4 to TRBJ2-3; a weak D match, TRBD1 (5 bases). V dropped 4 bases and J dropped 3 bases, with 12 bases sitting between them. The germline V gene encodes CDR1 SGHNT and CDR2 YYREEE (reference sequence). CDR3 size: 14 residues. The CDR3 here is CASSPTQGTDTQYF. The CDR3 nucleotides are TGTGCCAGCAGCCCAACGCAGGGAACAGATACGCAGTATTTT.

V is TRBV4-1 and J is TRBJ2-1; 11 bases match TRBD1. The CDR3 is 16 amino acids. J gave up 6 bases and V 1 base, and 5 bases lay outside the gene matches. Germline V gene data show CDR1 as MGHRA and CDR2 as YSYEKL. This chain's CDR3 is CASSQGDRGWLNEQFF. CDR3 sequence (DNA): TGCGCCAGCAGCCAAGGGGACAGGGGGTGGCTCAATGAGCAGTTCTTC.

The chain combines TRBV12-5 with TRBJ1-1; D might be TRBD1 (5 bases). The CDR3 has 12 residues. The V gene's germline CDR1 is LGHNT and CDR2 FRNRAP. Trimming took 2 bases from V and 6 from J, leaving 7 bases between them. Here the CDR3 DNA reads TGTGCTAGTGGTTTGTGGGGCTCTGAAGCTTTCTTT. This codes for CASGLWGSEAFF.

The chain combines TRBV7-9 with TRBJ1-5; a weak D match, TRBD1 (5 bases). Germline CDR1 SEHNR, CDR2 FQNEAQ (reference sequence). V was pared by 1 base and J by 8 bases, with 21 bases between. This CDR3 contains 17 residues. CDR3 sequence: CASSLGAGDPGLEPQHF. As DNA, the CDR3 is TGTGCCAGCAGCTTAGGGGCGGGGGACCCAGGTTTGGAGCCCCAGCATTTT.

This chain joins TRBV30 and TRBJ2-2; TRBD1 matches 8 bases. With 1 base clipped from V and 4 bases from J, the junction kept 20 bases outside the gene matches. CDR1 and CDR2 from the germline V gene are GTSNPN and SVGIG (reference sequence). The CDR3 covers 20 residues. CDR3 nucleotide sequence: TGTGCCTGGAGTGCACGAATAATCGGACAGGGCCGATCACTCACCGGGGAGCTGTTTTTT. Its translation: CAWSARIIGQGRSLTGELFF.

The chain employs TRBV12-3 or TRBV12-4 and TRBJ1-2; TRBD1 might be the D (5 bases). The ends were cut back, 6 bases at V and 6 bases at J, with 14 bases in the middle. This CDR3 has 13 amino acids. This chain's CDR3 is CASRDMESHGYTF. The CDR3 DNA is TGTGCCAGCAGGGACATGGAATCCCATGGCTACACCTTC.

V gene TRBV6-5 combines with J gene TRBJ1-4; no reliable D call. This CDR3 is 14 amino acids long. Germline-derived CDR1 and CDR2 are MNHEY and SVGAGI. V was pared by 2 bases and J by 2 bases, with 6 bases between. The CDR3 loop is CASSYGQTNEKLFF. Written as DNA, the CDR3 is TGTGCCAGCAGTTACGGGCAGACTAATGAAAAACTGTTTTTT.

The sample holds one count of this clone. The chain employs TRBV7-2 and TRBJ1-5; D ambiguous. Germline CDR1 reads SGHTA; CDR2 reads FQGNSA. The CDR3 loop spans 14 amino acids. V was clipped by 2 bases and J by 1 base, with 6 bases between them. The CDR3 is CASSLSYSNQPQHF. The DNA for the CDR3 is TGTGCCAGCAGCTTATCCTACAGCAATCAGCCCCAGCATTTT.